This T cell receptor (beta chain) originates from a study of blood T cell repertoires in COVID-19. As for the study in general: From T cells, B-cell-depleted T cells, or PBMCs came the material, which was cDNA or gDNA.

This CDR3 is built from 15 residues. The V end was cut by 1 base, the J end by 5 bases, with 14 bases between. Per the germline V gene, CDR1 is SGHAT and CDR2 is FQNNGV. In the authors' workflow: Reference gene primer amplification yielded estimated nucleated cell counts. Here immunoSEQ multiplex PCR was the method, and the copy in TCRdb shows in-frame clones only, minus some. The V and J calls and clone size are taken from that table; D and trimming were inferred from the DNA. The table records 120,000 to 150,000 clones, 84% of them present only once. The V call is TRBV11-2, the J call TRBJ1-1; tentative D call: TRBD1 (6 bases). The sequenced material came from peripheral blood. The sequence was obtained from a human donor in a cohort sampled during active COVID-19. CDR3 region: CASSLGAGVGTEAFF. CDR3 in DNA: TGTGCCAGCAGCTTAGGGGCAGGGGTGGGTACTGAAGCTTTCTTT.